The 27 T cell receptor beta chains below come from one sample, sequenced in a study of CD8 T cells in ankylosing spondylitis. In TCRdb, the 5' RACE reads were re-called with MiXCR into one record per CDR3 protein. The data hold roughly 490,000 distinct CDR3 sequences, with 5.3% observed a single time. Study findings and constraints: Seemingly distinctive of ankylosing spondylitis blood was a TCR beta motif formed by eight highly homologous variants.

Which antigens these TCRs recognize remains unknown. The sample consisted of blood, either unsorted or a sorted T cell fraction (not recorded which). The receptor set was obtained from a male donor with ankylosing spondylitis.

This clonotype came up many times. V usage is TRBV20-1 and J usage is TRBJ1-5; D uncertain. The germline V gene has CDR1 DFQATT and CDR2 SNEGSKA (reference sequence). The CDR3 consists of 13 residues. V lost 3 bases and J lost 4, with 10 bases in between. This CDR3 reads CSARSAANQPQHF. The CDR3 coding sequence is TGCAGTGCTAGGAGCGCAGCTAATCAGCCCCAGCATTTT.

The table lists this clonotype with many counts. V is TRBV4-3 and J is TRBJ2-1; TRBD2 aligns across 9 bases. The trim removed 11 bases at V and 0 bases at J, leaving 8 bases unmatched. Germline CDR1 and CDR2: LGHNA and YSLEER. There are 15 residues in the CDR3. The CDR3 DNA follows: TGCGCCCTTATAGCGGGAGTTTCCTCCTACAATGAGCAGTTCTTC. Protein product: CALIAGVSSYNEQFF.

In this sample, this clonotype turned up many times. The chain recombines TRBV29-1 with TRBJ1-1; 9 bases agree with TRBD1. Germline CDR1 reads SQVTM; CDR2 reads ANQGSEA. This CDR3 has 11 residues. V trimming: 6 bases; J trimming: 11 bases; junction bases outside the gene matches: 7. The CDR3 region is CSVGRQGEAFF. The CDR3 nucleotides are TGCAGCGTCGGACGACAGGGGGAGGCTTTCTTT.

At least ten counts were recorded for this clonotype. This chain connects TRBV6-1 to TRBJ1-6; D unresolved. CDR3 length: 15 amino acids. Germline V lookup: CDR1 MNHNS, CDR2 SASEGT. Trimming removed 5 bases at V and 7 bases at J, with 15 bases between. The CDR3 is CASSPGPRENSPLHF. DNA of the CDR3: TGTGCCAGCAGTCCGGGTCCCCGGGAAAATTCACCCCTCCACTTT.

This clonotype was detected a few times. V gene TRBV4-2 combines with J gene TRBJ2-6, with a weak D call TRBD2 (6 bases). CDR1 and CDR2 from the germline V gene are LGHNA and YNFKEQ. This CDR3 is built from 17 residues. Trimming took off 0 bases at V and 0 bases at J, with 9 bases between the two ends. The CDR3 region is CASSQDWRGSGANVLTF. The CDR3 DNA sequence: TGTGCCAGCAGCCAAGATTGGCGGGGCTCTGGGGCCAACGTCCTGACTTTC.

This clonotype was seen many times. The chain couples TRBV11-3 to TRBJ2-1; perhaps TRBD2 as D (6 bases). Germline V gene lookup returns CDR1 SGHNT and CDR2 YENEEA. This CDR3 has 14 residues. V dropped 0 bases and J dropped 10 bases, with 13 bases sitting between them. The CDR3 loop is CASSLEAGRREQFF. For the CDR3, the DNA is TGTGCCAGCAGCTTAGAGGCGGGGCGGCGAGAGCAGTTCTTC.

This clonotype showed up many times. The final CDR3 position lacks the conserved phenylalanine or tryptophan, pointing to a likely read error. No DNA is shown, since the ends of the CDR3 on it are uncertain; the CDR3 is the one TCRdb lists. The gene calls are TRBV20-1 and TRBJ1-1. The CDR3 numbers 11 amino acids, ends counted. CDR1 is DFQATT, CDR2 SNEGSKA, per germline (reference sequence). CDR3 region: CSAGRGEESGV.

The V gene is TRBV20-1, the J gene TRBJ2-2; a possible D gene is TRBD1 (6 bases). The germline V and J ends were trimmed by 3 bases and 5 bases, with 13 bases remaining between them. Germline V gene sequence: CDR1 DFQATT, CDR2 SNEGSKA (reference sequence). The CDR3 loop spans 14 amino acids. The CDR3 DNA reads as TGCAGTGCTAGTCTGACAGGCGGGACCGGGGAGCTGTTTTTT. Residues: CSASLTGGTGELFF.

Many counts were recorded for this clonotype. The chain is built from TRBV7-2 and TRBJ2-7, with D unclear. The CDR3 covers 12 residues. CDR1 SGHTA and CDR2 FQGNSA come from the germline V gene. Trimming left V 0 bases short and J 6 bases short, with 6 bases between. The CDR3 bases are TGTGCCAGCAGCTTAGCCGGCCCCGAGCAGTACTTC. Translating it yields CASSLAGPEQYF.

This rearrangement joins TRBV20-1 to TRBJ2-7; 7 bases are a match to TRBD1. CDR3 length: 14 residues. The germline V gene has CDR1 DFQATT and CDR2 SNEGSKA (reference sequence). Trimming removed 4 bases from V and 0 bases from J; junction bases left unmatched: 6. The CDR3 region is CSATRDSLSYEQYF. Here the CDR3 DNA reads TGCAGTGCTACCCGGGACAGCCTCTCCTACGAGCAGTACTTC.

This clonotype has at least ten counts. The CDR3 nucleotides are TGTGCCAGCAGTTACCAAGGGGCGCGGGAGACCCAGTACTTC. Translated, it gives CASSYQGARETQYF. This chain joins TRBV6-2 or TRBV6-3 and TRBJ2-5; D is perhaps TRBD1 (5 bases). V lost 2 bases and J 5 bases, leaving 12 bases between the germline ends. The CDR3 contains 14 residues. Germline V gene lookup returns CDR1 MNHEY and CDR2 SVGEGT.

There are many counts of this clonotype. The chain employs TRBV11-2 and TRBJ2-7, with D perhaps matching TRBD1 (6 bases). Germline V gene sequence: CDR1 SGHAT, CDR2 FQNNGV. Trimming cost V 3 bases and J 0 bases, with 9 bases left between them. The CDR3 loop spans 14 amino acids. The CDR3 sequence is CASSFRGLSYEQYF. In nucleotides, the CDR3 is TGTGCCAGCAGCTTCAGGGGCCTCTCCTACGAGCAGTACTTC. Drawing the rest from reference TRBV11-2 and TRBJ2-7, the complete variable domain is EAGVAQSPRYKIIEKRQSVAFWCNPISGHATLYWYQQILGQGPKLLIQFQNNGVVDDSQLPKDRFSAERLKGVDSTLKIQPAKLEDSAVYLCASSFRGLSYEQYFGPGTRLTVT.

At least ten counts were recorded for this clonotype. The V call is TRBV7-2, the J call TRBJ1-3, with D uncertain. In germline, CDR1 is SGHTA, CDR2 FQGNSA. Trimming took off 5 bases at V and 4 bases at J, with 9 bases between the two ends. The CDR3 contains 13 residues. The CDR3 DNA is TGTGCCAGCAGCCGGCGGACGGGAAACACCATATATTTT. It encodes CASSRRTGNTIYF.

This clonotype was picked up many times. J is TRBJ1-4 and V is TRBV12-3 or TRBV12-4, with D possibly being TRBD1 (5 bases). V shed 6 bases and J shed 6 bases, with 17 bases lying between them. The CDR3 is 15 amino acids. The CDR3: CASSDLQGGDEKLFF. The CDR3 DNA is TGTGCCAGCAGCGATCTTCAGGGAGGGGATGAAAAACTGTTTTTT.

Ten or more counts support this clonotype. The J gene is TRBJ2-7, the V gene TRBV6-1; maybe TRBD1 (6 bases). This CDR3 region has 16 residues. V dropped 3 bases and J dropped 2 bases, with 17 bases sitting between them. CDR1 MNHNS and CDR2 SASEGT come from the germline V gene. The CDR3 DNA reads TGTGCCAGCAGTGACCGACCGACAGGCCGACCCTACGAGCAGTACTTC. It specifies CASSDRPTGRPYEQYF.

Many counts were recorded for this clonotype. The chain combines TRBV20-1 with TRBJ2-1; D perhaps matches TRBD2 (6 bases). Trimming left V 1 base short and J 8 bases short, with 12 bases between. Germline V CDR1 and CDR2: DFQATT, SNEGSKA (reference sequence). The length of the CDR3 is 13 residues. This CDR3 reads CSARGDSLDEQFF. In DNA, the CDR3 is TGCAGTGCTAGAGGGGACTCCCTAGATGAGCAGTTCTTC.

This clonotype was observed many times. The chain recombines TRBV7-9 with TRBJ2-5, with a possible D match to TRBD1 (5 bases). Germline V gene sequence: CDR1 SEHNR, CDR2 FQNEAQ (reference sequence). The CDR3 is made up of 13 amino acids. Trimming shortened V by 5 bases and J by 4 bases, and 11 bases separated the two germline ends. Here the CDR3 DNA reads TGTGCCAGCAGCCCCTCCAGGGTAGAGACCCAGTACTTC. Protein product: CASSPSRVETQYF.

In this sample, this clonotype turned up many times. This rearrangement joins TRBV20-1 to TRBJ2-1; a possible D gene is TRBD2 (5 bases). The CDR3 is made up of 14 amino acids. Trimming left V 1 base short and J 4 bases short, with 11 bases between. Germline-derived CDR1 and CDR2 are DFQATT and SNEGSKA (reference sequence). CDR3 amino acids: CSARARLAYNEQFF. The CDR3, as DNA: TGCAGTGCTAGAGCTCGCCTAGCTTACAATGAGCAGTTCTTC.

Ten or more counts support this clonotype. The rearrangement uses TRBV12-3 or TRBV12-4 and TRBJ2-2; D is uncertain. This CDR3 spans 12 amino acids. V was shortened by 5 bases and J by 2 bases, with 3 bases between the two germline ends. CDR3 protein: CASSINTGELFF. The CDR3 DNA reads as TGTGCCAGCAGTATTAACACCGGGGAGCTGTTTTTT.

A few counts support this clonotype. The V call is TRBV11-2, the J call TRBJ2-5; D unresolved. The CDR3 totals 14 residues. Deletions cut 0 bases from V and 4 bases from J, with 9 bases between. CDR1 and CDR2 (germline): SGHAT, FQNNGV. CDR3 coding DNA: TGTGCCAGCAGCTTAGATATTCGTATAGAGACCCAGTACTTC. As protein: CASSLDIRIETQYF.

In its sample, this clonotype was seen many times. CDR3 in amino acids: CSLTGGNTGELFF. In DNA, the CDR3 is TGCAGTTTGACAGGGGGGAACACCGGGGAGCTGTTTTTT. The V call is TRBV20-1, the J call TRBJ2-2, with TRBD1 matching over 9 bases. The CDR3 totals 13 residues. Germline V gene lookup returns CDR1 DFQATT and CDR2 SNEGSKA (reference sequence). J gave up 1 base and V 8 bases, and 2 bases lay outside the gene matches.

This chain connects TRBV7-2 to TRBJ2-3; D is uncertain. This CDR3 has 15 amino acids. The V gene lost 3 bases and the J gene lost 0 bases, with 10 bases spanning the gap. Germline V gene sequence: CDR1 SGHTA, CDR2 FQGNSA. The CDR3 bases are TGTGCCAGCAGCTTGTCGTCGCTTAGCACAGATACGCAGTATTTT. It yields the protein CASSLSSLSTDTQYF.

This clonotype was seen repeatedly, ten times or more. The chain carries TRBV4-3 and TRBJ2-3; a possible D gene is TRBD2 (7 bases). Germline V gene lookup returns CDR1 LGHNA and CDR2 YSLEER. The CDR3 extends over 15 amino acids. The V end lost 2 bases, the J end lost 2 bases, and 11 bases lay between the germline ends. The CDR3 protein is CASSQRGGPTDTQYF. Written as DNA, the CDR3 is TGCGCCAGCAGCCAAAGGGGGGGGCCCACAGATACGCAGTATTTT.

This clonotype was observed many times. CDR3 sequence: CASSVDPRSTDTQYF. The DNA of the CDR3 is TGTGCCAGCAGTGTCGACCCTCGAAGCACAGATACGCAGTATTTT. The chain joins TRBV5-6 to TRBJ2-3; no reliable D call. Germline V gene lookup returns CDR1 SGHDT and CDR2 YYEEEE. With 5 bases removed from V and 0 bases from J, the gap between germline ends came to 13 bases. CDR3 length equals 15 residues.

In its sample, this clonotype was seen many times. The chain joins TRBV5-1 to TRBJ2-3, with a weak D call TRBD2 (5 bases). The CDR3 extends over 15 amino acids. Germline V lookup: CDR1 SGHRS, CDR2 YFSETQ. V was trimmed by 3 bases and J by 6 bases, leaving 17 bases between them. The DNA of the CDR3 is TGCGCCAGCAGCTCGTGGAGGCTAGCCGGGGATACGCAGTATTTT. Translation gives CASSSWRLAGDTQYF.

This clonotype appeared many times. This chain uses TRBV11-2 with TRBJ1-5; D unresolved. The CDR3 loop spans 14 amino acids. The germline V gene has CDR1 SGHAT and CDR2 FQNNGV. V was cut by 5 bases and J by 0 bases, with 8 bases left in between. This CDR3 reads CASSPEVSNQPQHF. DNA of the CDR3: TGTGCCAGCAGCCCAGAAGTTAGCAATCAGCCCCAGCATTTT.

The table lists this clonotype with many counts. J is TRBJ1-2 and V is TRBV4-3; D is undetermined. V was cut by 1 base and J by 7 bases, with 10 bases left in between. CDR3 length equals 13 residues. The germline V gene encodes CDR1 LGHNA and CDR2 YSLEER. The CDR3 nucleotides are TGCGCCAGCAGCCAAGCTGGGGATCTTGGCTACACCTTC. This sequence encodes CASSQAGDLGYTF.